The entry below gives a single TCR beta chain sequence along with its context. Its antigen is undetermined. The CDR3 has 15 residues. CDR1 KGHDR and CDR2 SFDVKD come from the germline V gene. The sample comes from a study of blood T cells in healthy people across ages. Study-level findings and limits: Donor CMV infection status was unknown, possibly confounding age-related changes in expanded clonotypes.

Primers used in a second PCR of about 6 to 11 cycles were a sample-barcoded 5' primer and a J-beta primer mix. All samples gave at least 2.5 million CDR3-containing paired-end reads. TCRdb called the 5' RACE reads again in MiXCR, with one record for every CDR3 protein. The top ten hold 20% to 25% of the sample, which has under 800,000 distinct CDR3 sequences, roughly 45% seen once. The chain recombines TRBV24-1 with TRBJ2-7; D could derive from TRBD1 or TRBD2 (5 bases each). The assigned J gene may be wrong: the sequence end matches TRBJ2-5 better. This TCR was recovered from a woman aged 55 to 70 in good health. Sequenced: blood. The CDR3: CATSDYGLGEETQYF. The CDR3 region has the DNA TGTGCCACCAGTGATTATGGACTGGGGGAAGAGACCCAGTACTTC.